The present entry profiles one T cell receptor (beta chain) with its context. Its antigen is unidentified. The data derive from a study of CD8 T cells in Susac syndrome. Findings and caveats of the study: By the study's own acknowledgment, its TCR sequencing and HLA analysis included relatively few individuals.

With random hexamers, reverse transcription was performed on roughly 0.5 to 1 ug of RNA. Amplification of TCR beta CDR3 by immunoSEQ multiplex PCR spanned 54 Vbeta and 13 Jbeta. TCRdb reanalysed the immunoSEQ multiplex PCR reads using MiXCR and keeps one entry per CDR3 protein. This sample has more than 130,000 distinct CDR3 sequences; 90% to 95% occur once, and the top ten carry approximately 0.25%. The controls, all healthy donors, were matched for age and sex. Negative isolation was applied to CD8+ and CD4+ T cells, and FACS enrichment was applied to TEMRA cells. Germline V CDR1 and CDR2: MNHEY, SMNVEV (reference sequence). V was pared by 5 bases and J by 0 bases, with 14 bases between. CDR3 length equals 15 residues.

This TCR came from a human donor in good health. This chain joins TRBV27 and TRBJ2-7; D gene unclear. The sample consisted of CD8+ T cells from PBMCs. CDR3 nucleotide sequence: TGTGCCAGCAGTCACATACCGCCTAGCTCCTACGAGCAGTACTTC. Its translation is CASSHIPPSSYEQYF.